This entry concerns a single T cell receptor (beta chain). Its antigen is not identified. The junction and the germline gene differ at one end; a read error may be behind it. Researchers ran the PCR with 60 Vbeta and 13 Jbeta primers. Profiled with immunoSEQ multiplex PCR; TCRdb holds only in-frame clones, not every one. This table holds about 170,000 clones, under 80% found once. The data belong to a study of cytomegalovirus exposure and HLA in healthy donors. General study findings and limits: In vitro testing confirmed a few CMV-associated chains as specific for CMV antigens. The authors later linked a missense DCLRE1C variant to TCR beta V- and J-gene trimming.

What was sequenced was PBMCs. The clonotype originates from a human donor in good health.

This CDR3 reads CAGSTPGSGYTF. The CDR3 DNA is TGTGCCGGCAGTACCCCAGGGTCTGGCTACACCTTC. The gene calls are TRBV28 and TRBJ1-2; D may be TRBD1 (5 bases). Germline CDR1 MDHEN, CDR2 SYDVKM. The CDR3 runs 12 residues.